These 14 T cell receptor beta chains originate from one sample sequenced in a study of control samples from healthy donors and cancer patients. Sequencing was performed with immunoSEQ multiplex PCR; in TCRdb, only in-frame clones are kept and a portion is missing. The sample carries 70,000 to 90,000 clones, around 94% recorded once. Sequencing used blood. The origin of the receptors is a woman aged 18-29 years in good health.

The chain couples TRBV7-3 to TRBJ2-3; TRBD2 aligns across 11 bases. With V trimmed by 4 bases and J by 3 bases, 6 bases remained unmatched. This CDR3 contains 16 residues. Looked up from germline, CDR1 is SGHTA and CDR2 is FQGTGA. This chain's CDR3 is CASSSISGGATDTQYF. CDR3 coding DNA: TGTGCCAGCAGCTCAATTAGCGGGGGGGCAACAGATACGCAGTATTTT. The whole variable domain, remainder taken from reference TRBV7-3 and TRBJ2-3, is GAGVSQTPSNKVTEKGKYVELRCDPISGHTALYWYRQSLGQGPEFLIYFQGTGAADDSGLPNDRFFAVRPEGSVSTLKIQRTERGDSAVYLCASSSISGGATDTQYFGPGTRLTVL.

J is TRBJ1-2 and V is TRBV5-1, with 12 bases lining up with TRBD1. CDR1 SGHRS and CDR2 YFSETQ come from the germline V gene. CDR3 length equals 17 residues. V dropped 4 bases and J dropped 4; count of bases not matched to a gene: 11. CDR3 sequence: CASSLPGQGAQSYGYTF. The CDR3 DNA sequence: TGCGCCAGCAGCCTGCCGGGACAGGGGGCGCAGAGCTATGGCTACACCTTC.

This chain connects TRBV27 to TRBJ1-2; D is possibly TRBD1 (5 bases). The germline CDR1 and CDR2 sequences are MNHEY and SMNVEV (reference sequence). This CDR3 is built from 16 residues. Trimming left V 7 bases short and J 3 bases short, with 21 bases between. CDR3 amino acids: CASKGLGLLSDYGYTF. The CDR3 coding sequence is TGTGCCAGCAAGGGGTTGGGACTGCTCTCCGACTATGGCTACACCTTC.

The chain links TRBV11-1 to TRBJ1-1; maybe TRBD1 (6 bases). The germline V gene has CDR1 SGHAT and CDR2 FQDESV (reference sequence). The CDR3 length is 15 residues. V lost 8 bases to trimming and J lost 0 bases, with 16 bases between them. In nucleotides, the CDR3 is TGTGCCAGCTCACGGGGGCCGGGGCTGAACACTGAAGCTTTCTTT. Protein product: CASSRGPGLNTEAFF.

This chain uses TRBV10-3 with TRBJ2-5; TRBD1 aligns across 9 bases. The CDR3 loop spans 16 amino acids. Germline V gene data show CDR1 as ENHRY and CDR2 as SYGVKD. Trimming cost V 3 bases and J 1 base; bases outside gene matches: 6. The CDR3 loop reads CAISDPGTGFQETQYF. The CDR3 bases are TGTGCCATCAGTGATCCCGGGACAGGGTTCCAAGAGACCCAGTACTTC.

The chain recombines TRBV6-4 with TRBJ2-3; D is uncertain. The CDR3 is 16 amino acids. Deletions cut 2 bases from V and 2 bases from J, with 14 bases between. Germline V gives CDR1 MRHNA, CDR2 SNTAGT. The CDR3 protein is CASSDGIRQTTDTQYF. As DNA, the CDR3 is TGTGCCAGCAGTGACGGAATTCGCCAAACCACAGATACGCAGTATTTT.

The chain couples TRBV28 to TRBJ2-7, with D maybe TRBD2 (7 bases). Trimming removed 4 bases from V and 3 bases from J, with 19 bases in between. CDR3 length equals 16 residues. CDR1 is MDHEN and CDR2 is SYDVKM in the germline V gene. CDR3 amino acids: CASSSHGGGRIYEQYF. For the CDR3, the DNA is TGTGCCAGCAGTTCCCATGGGGGGGGGCGTATCTACGAGCAGTACTTC. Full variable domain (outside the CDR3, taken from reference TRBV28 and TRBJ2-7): DVKVTQSSRYLVKRTGEKVFLECVQDMDHENMFWYRQDPGLGLRLIYFSYDVKMKEKGDIPEGYSVSREKKERFSLILESASTNQTSMYLCASSSHGGGRIYEQYFGPGTRLTVT.

The CDR3 here is CASSHRGQDTQYF. CDR3 nucleotide sequence: TGTGCCAGCAGCCACAGGGGGCAGGATACGCAGTATTTT. The chain is built from TRBV6-5 and TRBJ2-3, with 9 nucleotides matching TRBD1. The V gene end was trimmed by 6 bases and the J gene end by 6 bases; junction bases not matched to a gene: 4. The CDR3 runs to 13 residues. The germline V gene has CDR1 MNHEY and CDR2 SVGAGI.

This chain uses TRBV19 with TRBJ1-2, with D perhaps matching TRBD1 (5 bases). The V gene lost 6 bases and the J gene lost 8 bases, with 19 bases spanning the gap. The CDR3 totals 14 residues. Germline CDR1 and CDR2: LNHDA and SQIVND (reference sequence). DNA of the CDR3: TGTGCCAGTAGGCCCGGGCTCGGGGGGAGAGGCTACACCTTC. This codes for CASRPGLGGRGYTF. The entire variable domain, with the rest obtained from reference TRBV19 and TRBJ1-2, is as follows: DGGITQSPKYLFRKEGQNVTLSCEQNLNHDAMYWYRQDPGQGLRLIYYSQIVNDFQKGDIAEGYSVSREKKESFPLTVTSAQKNPTAFYLCASRPGLGGRGYTFGSGTRLTVV.

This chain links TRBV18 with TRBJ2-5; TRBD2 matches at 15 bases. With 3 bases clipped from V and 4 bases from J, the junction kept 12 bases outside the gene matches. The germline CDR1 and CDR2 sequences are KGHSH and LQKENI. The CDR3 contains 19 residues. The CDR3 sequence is CASSPLPGLAGGFGETQYF. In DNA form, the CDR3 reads TGTGCCAGCTCACCGCTACCGGGACTAGCGGGAGGCTTTGGAGAGACCCAGTACTTC.

The CDR3 sequence is CASSLGQGNYGYTF. CDR3 DNA: TGTGCCAGCAGTTTAGGTCAGGGCAACTATGGCTACACCTTC. This rearrangement joins TRBV27 to TRBJ1-2, with D possibly matching TRBD1 (5 bases). The CDR3 covers 14 residues. V was pared by 2 bases and J by 2 bases, with 9 bases between. The germline gives CDR1 MNHEY, CDR2 SMNVEV (reference sequence).

For the CDR3, the DNA is TGTGCCAGCCACAGGGAAAGGGAGAATTCACCCCTCCACTTT. Its translation: CASHRERENSPLHF. V and J are TRBV28 and TRBJ1-6; D perhaps matches TRBD1 (6 bases). V was pared by 8 bases and J by 7 bases, with 15 bases between. Germline lookup yields CDR1 MDHEN and CDR2 SYDVKM. CDR3 length equals 14 residues.

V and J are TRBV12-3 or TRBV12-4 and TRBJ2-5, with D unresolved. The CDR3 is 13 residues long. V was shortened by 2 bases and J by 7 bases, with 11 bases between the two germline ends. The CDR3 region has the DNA TGTGCCAGCAGTTTAACCCCGGTGGCGACCCAGTACTTC. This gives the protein CASSLTPVATQYF.

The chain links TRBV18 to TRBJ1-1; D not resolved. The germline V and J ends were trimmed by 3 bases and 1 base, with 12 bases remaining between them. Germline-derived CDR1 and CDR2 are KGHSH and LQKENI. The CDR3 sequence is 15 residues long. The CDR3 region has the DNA TGTGCCAGCTCACCGGCCCTGGCTGAGAACACTGAAGCTTTCTTT. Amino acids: CASSPALAENTEAFF.